This paragraph covers one T cell receptor beta chain sequence. Its target is unknown. The germline CDR1 and CDR2 sequences are MDHEN and SYDVKM. The CDR3 spans 17 residues. Germline trimming cut 6 bases from V and 5 bases from J; bases unmatched to any gene: 9. This entry comes from a study of shared clonotypes between healthy human individuals. Study-wide results and limits: Lower generation probabilities were found for non-shared clonotypes than for those shared by all four donors. Relative to memory subsets, naive subsets generally showed larger estimated richness.

Once extracted for a subset, genomic DNA was divided evenly among several immunoSEQ plates. Here immunoSEQ multiplex PCR was the method, and the copy in TCRdb shows in-frame clones only, minus some. The repertoire holds about 520,000 clones, with around 96% as singletons. The sequencing sample was made of naive CD4+ T cells sorted from blood. Regarding subset: CD45RA+ positively selected. The sequence was collected from a woman aged 25 to 45 in good health. This chain connects TRBV28 to TRBJ2-2; 13 positions agree with TRBD2. CDR3 DNA sequence: TGTGCCAGCAGCCTAGGGAGACTAGCGGGAGGTACCGGGGAGCTGTTTTTT. It codes for CASSLGRLAGGTGELFF.